Below are 21 T cell receptor beta chains sequenced from a single sample in a study of T cells expressing NK-cell markers. TCRdb re-called the 5' RACE reads and catalogs CDR3 proteins one per entry, DNA excluded. This listing includes about 460,000 distinct CDR3 sequences. The sample was blood T cells: a sorted CD56 or NKG2C T cell subset, CD4+ or CD8+ T cells, or bulk PBMC T cells (not recorded which). Receptors were obtained from a woman between 45 and 65 years old in good health.

The chain employs TRBV4-1 and TRBJ1-5; TCRdb reports TRBD1, a call that lacks DNA to check it against. Germline V gene sequence: CDR1 MGHRA, CDR2 YSYEKL. This CDR3 spans 20 amino acids. This chain's CDR3 is CASSQAGWTGPKGGYQPQHF.

The chain couples TRBV18 to TRBJ1-1; with no DNA, the TCRdb D assignment of TRBD1 cannot be verified. CDR1 is KGHSH, CDR2 LQKENI, per germline. This CDR3 contains 15 residues. CDR3 residues: CASSVTGRLDTEAFF.

The V and J genes are TRBV5-1 and TRBJ1-4. The CDR3 covers 15 residues. The germline V gene encodes CDR1 SGHRS and CDR2 YFSETQ. This CDR3 is CASSLIWGRDEKLFF.

V and J are TRBV7-9 and TRBJ2-7; without DNA, the TCRdb call of TRBD2 cannot be checked. CDR1 is SEHNR, CDR2 FQNEAQ, per germline (reference sequence). The CDR3 sequence is 15 residues long. CDR3 sequence reads: CASSIGLAGAVEQYF.

V usage is TRBV11-3 and J usage is TRBJ2-1; TCRdb designates TRBD1, a call that cannot be tested without DNA. In germline, CDR1 is SGHNT, CDR2 YENEEA. The CDR3 sequence is 14 residues long. The CDR3 sequence is CASSPLWEYNEQFF.

The chain joins TRBV28 to TRBJ2-7. The CDR3 has 13 amino acids. CDR1 and CDR2 (germline): MDHEN, SYDVKM. The CDR3 loop reads CASRKLIPYEQYF.

The chain joins TRBV12-3 or TRBV12-4 to TRBJ2-3; the TRBD2 assignment by TCRdb is unverifiable without DNA. CDR3 length: 15 residues. Here the CDR3 reads CASRQTSGVRDTQYF.

This chain connects TRBV5-6 to TRBJ2-3; TCRdb reports TRBD1, a call that lacks DNA to check it against. CDR1 SGHDT and CDR2 YYEEEE come from the germline V gene. The CDR3 is 16 amino acids. This CDR3 reads CASSRDRGMVADTQYF.

The chain joins TRBV7-9 to TRBJ2-1. The CDR3 is 12 amino acids. Looked up from germline, CDR1 is SEHNR and CDR2 is FQNEAQ (reference sequence). The CDR3 reads CASSIADNEQFF.

The V call is TRBV3-1, the J call TRBJ2-2; TCRdb names TRBD1, which stays unverified in the absence of DNA. The CDR3 covers 15 residues. Germline lookup yields CDR1 LGHDT and CDR2 YNNKEL (reference sequence). The chain's CDR3 is CASSSLQGRTGELFF.

V and J are TRBV19 and TRBJ1-2; the TRBD1 assignment by TCRdb is unverifiable without DNA. This CDR3 spans 17 amino acids. Looked up from germline, CDR1 is LNHDA and CDR2 is SQIVND (reference sequence). CDR3 loop: CASSPTWGTRSHYGYTF. Full variable domain (rest looked up from reference TRBV19 and TRBJ1-2): DGGITQSPKYLFRKEGQNVTLSCEQNLNHDAMYWYRQDPGQGLRLIYYSQIVNDFQKGDIAEGYSVSREKKESFPLTVTSAQKNPTAFYLCASSPTWGTRSHYGYTFGSGTRLTVV.

The chain recombines TRBV12-3 or TRBV12-4 with TRBJ1-2; TCRdb reports TRBD1, a call that lacks DNA to check it against. The CDR3 consists of 14 residues. The CDR3 sequence: CASRWSGGRYGYTF.

The chain couples TRBV28 to TRBJ2-5. This CDR3 has 13 amino acids. The V gene's germline CDR1 is MDHEN and CDR2 SYDVKM. The CDR3 spells CASSLLLGETQYF.

The V gene is TRBV5-1, the J gene TRBJ2-1; lacking DNA, the TRBD1 call made by TCRdb goes unchecked. Germline V gene lookup returns CDR1 SGHRS and CDR2 YFSETQ. There are 12 residues in the CDR3. CDR3 sequence: CASSTGQVEQFF.

This rearrangement joins TRBV7-9 to TRBJ2-1; TCRdb's D call of TRBD2 is untestable without DNA. The CDR3 consists of 14 residues. Germline V gene data show CDR1 as SEHNR and CDR2 as FQNEAQ (reference sequence). The CDR3 spells CASSKTTSKNEQFF.

J is TRBJ2-1 and V is TRBV29-1. Germline CDR1 and CDR2: SQVTM and ANQGSEA. The CDR3 length is 12 residues. CDR3 sequence: CSVEVSLSGQFF.

This chain connects TRBV5-1 to TRBJ2-5. There are 14 residues in the CDR3. Looked up from germline, CDR1 is SGHRS and CDR2 is YFSETQ. This CDR3 is CASNADVVGETQYF.

J is TRBJ2-1 and V is TRBV7-9; there is no DNA to check the TCRdb D call of TRBD2. The CDR3 has 15 residues. Germline values: CDR1 SEHNR, CDR2 FQNEAQ (reference sequence). The CDR3 here is CASSLGGLALDEQFF.

This chain uses TRBV11-2 with TRBJ1-1; the TCRdb call, TRBD1, lacks DNA for checking. Per germline, CDR1 SGHAT and CDR2 FQNNGV. The CDR3 covers 15 residues. The CDR3 loop reads CASSELRGKGGEAFF. Filled out from reference TRBV11-2 and TRBJ1-1, the complete variable domain reads EAGVAQSPRYKIIEKRQSVAFWCNPISGHATLYWYQQILGQGPKLLIQFQNNGVVDDSQLPKDRFSAERLKGVDSTLKIQPAKLEDSAVYLCASSELRGKGGEAFFGQGTRLTVV.

This sequence joins TRBV5-1 and TRBJ1-1. The germline gives CDR1 SGHRS, CDR2 YFSETQ. This CDR3 is 17 amino acids long. The CDR3 sequence: CASSSSIWTQMNTEAFF. Supplemented by reference TRBV5-1 and TRBJ1-1, the full variable domain reads KAGVTQTPRYLIKTRGQQVTLSCSPISGHRSVSWYQQTPGQGLQFLFEYFSETQRNKGNFPGRFSGRQFSNSRSEMNVSTLELGDSALYLCASSSSIWTQMNTEAFFGQGTRLTVV.

The J gene is TRBJ1-1, the V gene TRBV21-1; TCRdb lists TRBD1, though no DNA is available to test this call. TRBV21-1 is a pseudogene. This CDR3 region has 16 residues. This CDR3 reads CASSKDMTGLDTEAFF.